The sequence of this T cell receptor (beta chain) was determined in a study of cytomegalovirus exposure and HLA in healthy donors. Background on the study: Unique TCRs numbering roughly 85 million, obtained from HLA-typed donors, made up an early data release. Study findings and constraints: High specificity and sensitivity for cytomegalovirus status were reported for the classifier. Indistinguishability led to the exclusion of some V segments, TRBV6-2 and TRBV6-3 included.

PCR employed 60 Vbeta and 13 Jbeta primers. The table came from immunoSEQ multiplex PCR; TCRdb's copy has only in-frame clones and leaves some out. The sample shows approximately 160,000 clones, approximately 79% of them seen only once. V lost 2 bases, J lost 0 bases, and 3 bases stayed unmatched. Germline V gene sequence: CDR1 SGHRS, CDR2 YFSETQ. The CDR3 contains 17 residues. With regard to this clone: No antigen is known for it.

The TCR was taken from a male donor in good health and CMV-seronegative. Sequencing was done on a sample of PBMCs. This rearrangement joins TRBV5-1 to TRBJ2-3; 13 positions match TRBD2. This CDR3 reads CASSFTSGRASTDTQYF. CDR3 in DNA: TGCGCCAGCAGCTTTACTAGCGGGAGGGCTAGCACAGATACGCAGTATTTT. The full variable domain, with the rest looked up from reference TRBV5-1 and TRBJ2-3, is KAGVTQTPRYLIKTRGQQVTLSCSPISGHRSVSWYQQTPGQGLQFLFEYFSETQRNKGNFPGRFSGRQFSNSRSEMNVSTLELGDSALYLCASSFTSGRASTDTQYFGPGTRLTVL.